The 8 T cell receptor beta chains below all came from one sample that was sequenced in a study of T cells in Graves' hyperthyroidism and ophthalmopathy. The CDR3 regions of TCR beta were amplified from RNA transcripts. The HTBI set primed first-round TCR CDR3 RT-PCR. MiXCR, applied by TCRdb to the multiplex PCR reads, yields one record per CDR3 protein. This repertoire shows 96,000 or so distinct CDR3 sequences, just over 50% found once; its top ten account for 27%. The sequenced sample was blood. These receptors came from a woman between 40 and 55 years old with Graves' hyperthyroidism.

The chain recombines TRBV7-9 with TRBJ2-1; D ambiguous. The germline V gene encodes CDR1 SEHNR and CDR2 FQNEAQ (reference sequence). V lost 1 base and J 8 bases, leaving 6 bases between the germline ends. The CDR3 runs to 12 residues. CDR3: CASSLVSDEQFF. CDR3 sequence (DNA): TGTGCCAGCAGCTTAGTGTCCGATGAGCAGTTCTTC.

As to this clonotype: The junction does not match germline at one end; this may be a read error. J is TRBJ1-2 and V is TRBV29-1; 7 bases fit TRBD1. CDR3 length: 14 residues. Per germline, CDR1 SQVTM and CDR2 ANQGSEA. The CDR3 nucleotides are TGCAGCGTTGCCGCGGGACAGTCTAACTATGGCTGCACCTTC. Encoded protein: CSVAAGQSNYGCTF.

CDR3 loop: CASTSGGVFAGELFF. CDR3 coding DNA: TGTGCCAGCACTTCAGGGGGCGTATTTGCCGGGGAGCTGTTTTTT. This chain connects TRBV14 to TRBJ2-2; 8 bases align to TRBD1. CDR1 is SGHDN and CDR2 is FVKESK in the germline V gene. V gave up 7 bases and J gave up 6 bases; unmatched junction bases: 10. The CDR3 has 15 residues. Based on the CDR3 plus reference TRBV14 and TRBJ2-2, the full variable domain is EAGVTQFPSHSVIEKGQTVTLRCDPISGHDNLYWYRRVMGKEIKFLLHFVKESKQDESGMPNNRFLAERTGGTYSTLKVQPAELEDSGVYFCASTSGGVFAGELFFGEGSRLTVL.

This clonotype was found a few times. The V call is TRBV11-3, the J call TRBJ1-5; TRBD1 aligns across 8 bases. CDR3 length equals 16 residues. Germline values: CDR1 SGHNT, CDR2 YENEEA. J gave up 7 bases and V 8 bases, and 16 bases lay outside the gene matches. CDR3: CASSAGGVGIRQPQHF. CDR3 bases: TGTGCCAGCTCGGCAGGGGGCGTCGGAATTCGGCAGCCCCAGCATTTT.

This clonotype has only one observation. The V and J genes are TRBV20-1 and TRBJ1-6; TRBD1 aligns across 12 bases. Looked up from germline, CDR1 is DFQATT and CDR2 is SNEGSKA (reference sequence). The V segment lost 6 bases and the J segment 10 bases; nucleotides outside the gene matches: 7. There are 14 residues in the CDR3. The CDR3 loop is CSAAGQGAGSPLHF. The CDR3 region has the DNA TGCAGTGCCGCGGGACAGGGGGCCGGATCACCCCTCCACTTT.

Many counts were recorded for this clonotype. The chain joins TRBV25-1 to TRBJ1-1; D possibly corresponds to TRBD1 (5 bases). The CDR3 covers 15 residues. The ends were cut back, 8 bases at V and 0 bases at J, with 16 bases in the middle. CDR1 is MGHDK, CDR2 SYGVNS, per germline. CDR3 sequence (DNA): TGTGCCAGCTTGGTGGCAGGGCCCATGAACACTGAAGCTTTCTTT. Its protein is CASLVAGPMNTEAFF. The full variable domain, completed using reference TRBV25-1 and TRBJ1-1, is EADIYQTPRYLVIGTGKKITLECSQTMGHDKMYWYQQDPGMELHLIHYSYGVNSTEKGDLSSESTVSRIRTEHFPLTLESARPSHTSQYLCASLVAGPMNTEAFFGQGTRLTVV.

This clonotype came up many times. The chain is built from TRBV15 and TRBJ1-2, with D unresolved. This CDR3 has 14 residues. Deletions cut 0 bases from V and 8 bases from J, with 13 bases between. The germline gives CDR1 LNHNV, CDR2 YYDKDF (reference sequence). CDR3 sequence: CATSRELNVLGYTF. Here the CDR3 DNA reads TGTGCCACCAGCAGAGAGTTGAATGTTCTCGGCTACACCTTC.

Concerning this clonotype: An end of the junction does not agree with germline; a read error may underlie this. The rearrangement links TRBV2 to TRBJ2-6; maybe TRBD1 (6 bases). Germline V gene lookup returns CDR1 SNHLY and CDR2 FYNNEI. The CDR3 is made up of 11 amino acids. CDR3 sequence (DNA): TGTGCCAGCAGTGCAGGGGTCACTGAAGCTTTC. Its translation: CASSAGVTEAF.